Below, 30 T cell receptor beta chains from the same sample are listed, as sequenced in a study of blood T cell repertoires in COVID-19. TCRdb keeps only in-frame clones here, not all; method: immunoSEQ multiplex PCR. The sample includes 100,000 to 140,000 clones, about 93% of them seen just once. Input material: peripheral blood. The receptors stem from a woman in her thirties with acute or convalescent COVID-19.

The chain has TRBV19 and TRBJ2-1, with 8 nucleotides matching TRBD1. Germline V gene sequence: CDR1 LNHDA, CDR2 SQIVND (reference sequence). There are 14 residues in the CDR3. V lost 6 bases to trimming and J lost 8 bases; unmatched junction nucleotides: 9. The CDR3, as DNA: TGTGCCAGTAGCAAGGACAGGGATATCGATGAGCAGTTCTTC. Amino acid sequence: CASSKDRDIDEQFF.

This sequence joins TRBV15 and TRBJ1-5; 11 bases match TRBD1. This CDR3 contains 16 residues. V shed 0 bases and J 6 bases; nucleotides not matched to a gene: 4. Per germline, CDR1 LNHNV and CDR2 YYDKDF (reference sequence). This chain's CDR3 is CATSREGQGVGQPQHF. As DNA, the CDR3 is TGTGCCACCAGCAGAGAGGGACAGGGGGTAGGTCAGCCCCAGCATTTT.

The rearrangement joins TRBV10-3 to TRBJ1-6, with 9 bases aligning to TRBD1. Trimming cost V 10 bases and J 0 bases; bases outside gene matches: 4. This CDR3 has 15 amino acids. Germline CDR1 reads ENHRY; CDR2 reads SYGVKD. The CDR3 DNA sequence: TGTGCCACTGGACAGGGGAGCTCCTATAATTCACCCCTCCACTTT. This gives the protein CATGQGSSYNSPLHF.

The chain has TRBV6-2 or TRBV6-3 and TRBJ2-7, with 12 positions matching TRBD2. V trimming: 4 bases; J trimming: 3 bases; junction bases outside the gene matches: 4. The CDR3 is made up of 15 amino acids. CDR1 MNHEY and CDR2 SVGEGT come from the germline V gene. In DNA, the CDR3 is TGTGCCAGCAGTTCCCCGGGACTAGCGGGCTACGAGCAGTACTTC. This translates into CASSSPGLAGYEQYF.

This chain uses TRBV28 with TRBJ1-5; TRBD1 aligns across 7 bases. Germline V gene sequence: CDR1 MDHEN, CDR2 SYDVKM. V was pared by 7 bases and J by 5 bases, with 11 bases of the junction left unmatched. The CDR3 totals 15 residues. The DNA of the CDR3 is TGTGCCAGCACCATTACAGGGGAATTTTATCAGCCCCAGCATTTT. It specifies CASTITGEFYQPQHF.

The DNA for the CDR3 is TGTGCCAGCAGCGTAGGGAATACGGTCGGGGACACCATATATTTT. It yields the protein CASSVGNTVGDTIYF. The chain recombines TRBV9 with TRBJ1-3; D is unclear. CDR3 length equals 15 residues. The germline V gene has CDR1 SGDLS and CDR2 YYNGEE. Trimming shortened V by 0 bases and J by 8 bases, and 15 bases separated the two germline ends.

The chain joins TRBV27 to TRBJ2-3; maybe TRBD2 (6 bases). The CDR3 is 14 amino acids. Germline V CDR1 and CDR2: MNHEY, SMNVEV (reference sequence). Deletions cut 4 bases from V and 3 bases from J, with 11 bases between. CDR3 nucleotides: TGTGCCAGCAGTTCCCGACTAGGGACAGATACGCAGTATTTT. Encoded protein: CASSSRLGTDTQYF.

The rearrangement links TRBV4-1 to TRBJ1-1; the D gene is possibly TRBD1 (5 bases). V gave up 0 bases and J gave up 4 bases, with 12 bases separating them. CDR3 size: 15 residues. Germline V gives CDR1 MGHRA, CDR2 YSYEKL. CDR3 nucleotide sequence: TGCGCCAGCAGCCAAGATCGGGGGTTGGGCACTGAAGCTTTCTTT. It encodes CASSQDRGLGTEAFF.

The chain combines TRBV3-1 (or the pseudogene TRBV3-2) with TRBJ1-5, with no clear D. The germline V and J ends were trimmed by 1 base and 5 bases, with 9 bases remaining between them. The length of the CDR3 is 14 residues. The germline gives CDR1 LGHDT, CDR2 YNNKEL (reference sequence). For the CDR3, the DNA is TGTGCCAGCAGCCAAGGACACCCAGATCAGCCCCAGCATTTT. Its translation is CASSQGHPDQPQHF.

The chain recombines TRBV4-3 with TRBJ2-6; D ambiguous. The CDR3 loop spans 14 amino acids. Germline V gives CDR1 LGHNA, CDR2 YSLEER. V was shortened by 5 bases and J by 0 bases, with 5 bases between the two germline ends. Here the CDR3 reads CASSSGSGANVLTF. CDR3 bases: TGCGCCAGCAGCTCGGGCTCTGGGGCCAACGTCCTGACTTTC.

The genes are TRBV25-1 and TRBJ2-7, with a weak D call TRBD2 (5 bases). This CDR3 region has 15 residues. Deletions cut 1 base from V and 0 bases from J, with 10 bases between. Germline CDR1 and CDR2: MGHDK and SYGVNS. CDR3 in DNA: TGTGCCAGCAGTGAATCCGGGAAGAGCTCCTACGAGCAGTACTTC. Amino acids: CASSESGKSSYEQYF.

This sequence joins TRBV28 and TRBJ1-5, with unresolved D. The V and J ends lost 2 bases and 6 bases respectively, with 14 bases between them. Germline CDR1 and CDR2: MDHEN and SYDVKM. The CDR3 is made up of 15 amino acids. The CDR3 nucleotides are TGTGCCAGCAGTTTACTTCGGCTGAGAGGTCAGCCCCAGCATTTT. It specifies CASSLLRLRGQPQHF.

This chain uses TRBV20-1 with TRBJ2-2, with D perhaps TRBD2 (6 bases). The CDR3 has 11 residues. V was shortened by 6 bases and J by 7 bases, with 9 bases between the two germline ends. Germline values: CDR1 DFQATT, CDR2 SNEGSKA (reference sequence). CDR3 bases: TGCAGTGCCGGGGGAGTCGGGGAGCTGTTTTTT. Protein product: CSAGGVGELFF.

This chain uses TRBV7-2 with TRBJ2-1; 8 nucleotides agree with TRBD2. CDR1 SGHTA and CDR2 FQGNSA come from the germline V gene. The length of the CDR3 is 18 residues. Trimming took 2 bases from V and 0 from J; bases not matched to a gene: 9. CDR3 region: CASSLNPTSVSSYNEQFF. The CDR3 region has the DNA TGTGCCAGCAGCTTAAACCCGACTAGCGTAAGCTCCTACAATGAGCAGTTCTTC.

The V call is TRBV6-1, the J call TRBJ2-7; 7 bases are shared with TRBD1. Germline CDR1 is MNHNS and CDR2 is SASEGT. The CDR3 is 14 amino acids. V was pared by 2 bases and J by 3 bases, with 4 bases of the junction left unmatched. CDR3 protein: CASSEFDRVYEQYF. The CDR3 DNA sequence: TGTGCCAGCAGTGAATTTGACAGGGTCTACGAGCAGTACTTC.

J is TRBJ1-6 and V is TRBV2; no firm D call. The germline V gene has CDR1 SNHLY and CDR2 FYNNEI. This CDR3 has 15 amino acids. V lost 0 bases and J 7 bases, leaving 10 bases between the germline ends. The CDR3 sequence is CASSEALGENSPLHF. CDR3 nucleotides: TGTGCCAGCAGTGAAGCCCTGGGAGAGAATTCACCCCTCCACTTT.

The rearrangement links TRBV7-9 to TRBJ1-1; D ambiguous. The length of the CDR3 is 14 residues. V lost 3 bases and J 5 bases, leaving 13 bases between the germline ends. The germline gives CDR1 SEHNR, CDR2 FQNEAQ (reference sequence). CDR3 residues: CASSFGGGGTEAFF. CDR3 nucleotide sequence: TGTGCCAGCAGCTTCGGCGGTGGAGGGACTGAAGCTTTCTTT.

This chain links TRBV2 with TRBJ1-1; TRBD1 matches 10 bases. The CDR3 covers 14 residues. V was pared by 6 bases and J by 7 bases, with 8 bases of the junction left unmatched. The germline V gene encodes CDR1 SNHLY and CDR2 FYNNEI. CDR3 loop: CASRAGTGALEAFF. CDR3 DNA sequence: TGTGCCAGCAGGGCCGGGACAGGGGCCCTTGAAGCTTTCTTT.

The V gene is TRBV12-3 or TRBV12-4, the J gene TRBJ2-5, with TRBD1 matching 9 bases. The CDR3 has 13 residues. Trimming cost V 7 bases and J 7 bases; bases outside gene matches: 7. The CDR3 region has the DNA TGTGCCAGCAAGAACGGGGGACAGGGGACCCAGTACTTC. It codes for CASKNGGQGTQYF.

The chain links TRBV19 to TRBJ1-5, with D perhaps TRBD1 (5 bases). Per germline, CDR1 LNHDA and CDR2 SQIVND (reference sequence). This CDR3 is built from 14 residues. V was clipped by 2 bases and J by 4 bases, with 9 bases between them. CDR3 nucleotides: TGTGCCAGTAGTATACCAGGGAAGAATCAGCCCCAGCATTTT. It is translated as CASSIPGKNQPQHF. The full variable domain, its missing parts supplied by reference TRBV19 and TRBJ1-5, is DGGITQSPKYLFRKEGQNVTLSCEQNLNHDAMYWYRQDPGQGLRLIYYSQIVNDFQKGDIAEGYSVSREKKESFPLTVTSAQKNPTAFYLCASSIPGKNQPQHFGDGTRLSIL.

This clone was seen a single time. The chain has TRBV19 and TRBJ1-6; the D gene is possibly TRBD1 (5 bases). CDR3 length: 17 residues. V was shortened by 3 bases and J by 4 bases, with 16 bases between the two germline ends. Germline CDR1 and CDR2: LNHDA and SQIVND (reference sequence). The CDR3 nucleotides are TGTGCCAGTAGTATTGAGGTGCGCGGGGCTTATAATTCACCCCTCCACTTT. It encodes CASSIEVRGAYNSPLHF.

The chain links TRBV28 to TRBJ2-1; TRBD2 agrees at 8 bases. The germline V gene encodes CDR1 MDHEN and CDR2 SYDVKM. The junction had 6 bases not matched to a gene; V was cut back by 5 bases and J by 0 bases. This CDR3 contains 16 residues. The CDR3 DNA reads as TGTGCCAGCAGTCCTTACAGCGGGAGCTCCTACAATGAGCAGTTCTTC. It translates to CASSPYSGSSYNEQFF.

The gene calls are TRBV6-6 and TRBJ2-7; TRBD2 might be the D (5 bases). CDR1 MNHNY and CDR2 SVGAGI come from the germline V gene (reference sequence). The CDR3 is 11 amino acids. V lost 11 bases to trimming and J lost 3 bases, with 11 bases between them. This CDR3 is CASGVRYEQYF. The CDR3 nucleotides read TGTGCCTCCGGGGTTCGCTACGAGCAGTACTTC.

The chain is built from TRBV19 and TRBJ1-2, with 7 bases identical to TRBD1. Per the germline V gene, CDR1 is LNHDA and CDR2 is SQIVND (reference sequence). This CDR3 has 16 amino acids. The ends lost 3 bases at V and 5 bases at J; junction bases unmatched: 12. The CDR3 protein is CASSMGQDRTGYGYTF. The CDR3 DNA is TGTGCCAGTAGTATGGGGCAAGATCGGACAGGATATGGCTACACCTTC.

This chain connects TRBV19 to TRBJ1-2; D remains unclear. The CDR3 covers 13 residues. CDR1 and CDR2 from the germline V gene are LNHDA and SQIVND (reference sequence). With 3 bases removed from V and 3 bases from J, the gap between germline ends came to 8 bases. CDR3 region: CASSMGRYYGYTF. The CDR3 region has the DNA TGTGCCAGTAGTATGGGCCGATACTATGGCTACACCTTC.

This chain joins TRBV6-5 and TRBJ2-7, with 9 bases that match TRBD2. J lost 0 bases, V lost 0 bases, and 0 bases had no gene match. Germline V gene data show CDR1 as MNHEY and CDR2 as SVGAGI. This CDR3 spans 15 amino acids. As DNA, the CDR3 is TGTGCCAGCAGTTACTCTAGCGGGGGCTCCTACGAGCAGTACTTC. Protein: CASSYSSGGSYEQYF.

The rearrangement joins TRBV15 to TRBJ1-3; tentative D call: TRBD1 (6 bases). The V end was cut by 1 base, the J end by 0 bases, with 13 bases between. The germline V gene has CDR1 LNHNV and CDR2 YYDKDF (reference sequence). This CDR3 contains 17 residues. This chain's CDR3 is CATSRGGLEGSGNTIYF. CDR3 sequence (DNA): TGTGCCACCAGCAGAGGGGGGCTAGAAGGCTCTGGAAACACCATATATTTT.

The chain employs TRBV18 and TRBJ1-3, with D possibly matching TRBD1 (6 bases). V lost 2 bases, J lost 4 bases, and 24 bases lay in between. The CDR3 is made up of 19 amino acids. Germline V lookup: CDR1 KGHSH, CDR2 LQKENI. The CDR3 coding sequence is TGTGCCAGCTCACCAATGCCCCCGGTCGGGCAGGGGCTCGGAAACACCATATATTTT. This sequence encodes CASSPMPPVGQGLGNTIYF.

This clone came up once. The rearrangement uses TRBV3-1 (or the pseudogene TRBV3-2) and TRBJ1-1, with TRBD1 matching over 9 bases. The CDR3 totals 16 residues. The ends lost 4 bases at V and 3 bases at J; junction bases unmatched: 9. Germline V CDR1 and CDR2: LGHDT, YNNKEL (reference sequence). CDR3 loop: CASSPKDRGVDTEAFF. The CDR3 bases are TGTGCCAGCAGCCCGAAAGACAGGGGGGTAGACACTGAAGCTTTCTTT.

The gene calls are TRBV28 and TRBJ1-6; D uncertain. Germline lookup yields CDR1 MDHEN and CDR2 SYDVKM. Between the trimmed V and J ends, which lost 7 bases and 4 bases, there was a span of 8 bases. The CDR3 contains 13 residues. CDR3 region: CASTSSYNSPLHF. Written as DNA, the CDR3 is TGTGCCAGCACAAGCTCTTATAATTCACCCCTCCACTTT.